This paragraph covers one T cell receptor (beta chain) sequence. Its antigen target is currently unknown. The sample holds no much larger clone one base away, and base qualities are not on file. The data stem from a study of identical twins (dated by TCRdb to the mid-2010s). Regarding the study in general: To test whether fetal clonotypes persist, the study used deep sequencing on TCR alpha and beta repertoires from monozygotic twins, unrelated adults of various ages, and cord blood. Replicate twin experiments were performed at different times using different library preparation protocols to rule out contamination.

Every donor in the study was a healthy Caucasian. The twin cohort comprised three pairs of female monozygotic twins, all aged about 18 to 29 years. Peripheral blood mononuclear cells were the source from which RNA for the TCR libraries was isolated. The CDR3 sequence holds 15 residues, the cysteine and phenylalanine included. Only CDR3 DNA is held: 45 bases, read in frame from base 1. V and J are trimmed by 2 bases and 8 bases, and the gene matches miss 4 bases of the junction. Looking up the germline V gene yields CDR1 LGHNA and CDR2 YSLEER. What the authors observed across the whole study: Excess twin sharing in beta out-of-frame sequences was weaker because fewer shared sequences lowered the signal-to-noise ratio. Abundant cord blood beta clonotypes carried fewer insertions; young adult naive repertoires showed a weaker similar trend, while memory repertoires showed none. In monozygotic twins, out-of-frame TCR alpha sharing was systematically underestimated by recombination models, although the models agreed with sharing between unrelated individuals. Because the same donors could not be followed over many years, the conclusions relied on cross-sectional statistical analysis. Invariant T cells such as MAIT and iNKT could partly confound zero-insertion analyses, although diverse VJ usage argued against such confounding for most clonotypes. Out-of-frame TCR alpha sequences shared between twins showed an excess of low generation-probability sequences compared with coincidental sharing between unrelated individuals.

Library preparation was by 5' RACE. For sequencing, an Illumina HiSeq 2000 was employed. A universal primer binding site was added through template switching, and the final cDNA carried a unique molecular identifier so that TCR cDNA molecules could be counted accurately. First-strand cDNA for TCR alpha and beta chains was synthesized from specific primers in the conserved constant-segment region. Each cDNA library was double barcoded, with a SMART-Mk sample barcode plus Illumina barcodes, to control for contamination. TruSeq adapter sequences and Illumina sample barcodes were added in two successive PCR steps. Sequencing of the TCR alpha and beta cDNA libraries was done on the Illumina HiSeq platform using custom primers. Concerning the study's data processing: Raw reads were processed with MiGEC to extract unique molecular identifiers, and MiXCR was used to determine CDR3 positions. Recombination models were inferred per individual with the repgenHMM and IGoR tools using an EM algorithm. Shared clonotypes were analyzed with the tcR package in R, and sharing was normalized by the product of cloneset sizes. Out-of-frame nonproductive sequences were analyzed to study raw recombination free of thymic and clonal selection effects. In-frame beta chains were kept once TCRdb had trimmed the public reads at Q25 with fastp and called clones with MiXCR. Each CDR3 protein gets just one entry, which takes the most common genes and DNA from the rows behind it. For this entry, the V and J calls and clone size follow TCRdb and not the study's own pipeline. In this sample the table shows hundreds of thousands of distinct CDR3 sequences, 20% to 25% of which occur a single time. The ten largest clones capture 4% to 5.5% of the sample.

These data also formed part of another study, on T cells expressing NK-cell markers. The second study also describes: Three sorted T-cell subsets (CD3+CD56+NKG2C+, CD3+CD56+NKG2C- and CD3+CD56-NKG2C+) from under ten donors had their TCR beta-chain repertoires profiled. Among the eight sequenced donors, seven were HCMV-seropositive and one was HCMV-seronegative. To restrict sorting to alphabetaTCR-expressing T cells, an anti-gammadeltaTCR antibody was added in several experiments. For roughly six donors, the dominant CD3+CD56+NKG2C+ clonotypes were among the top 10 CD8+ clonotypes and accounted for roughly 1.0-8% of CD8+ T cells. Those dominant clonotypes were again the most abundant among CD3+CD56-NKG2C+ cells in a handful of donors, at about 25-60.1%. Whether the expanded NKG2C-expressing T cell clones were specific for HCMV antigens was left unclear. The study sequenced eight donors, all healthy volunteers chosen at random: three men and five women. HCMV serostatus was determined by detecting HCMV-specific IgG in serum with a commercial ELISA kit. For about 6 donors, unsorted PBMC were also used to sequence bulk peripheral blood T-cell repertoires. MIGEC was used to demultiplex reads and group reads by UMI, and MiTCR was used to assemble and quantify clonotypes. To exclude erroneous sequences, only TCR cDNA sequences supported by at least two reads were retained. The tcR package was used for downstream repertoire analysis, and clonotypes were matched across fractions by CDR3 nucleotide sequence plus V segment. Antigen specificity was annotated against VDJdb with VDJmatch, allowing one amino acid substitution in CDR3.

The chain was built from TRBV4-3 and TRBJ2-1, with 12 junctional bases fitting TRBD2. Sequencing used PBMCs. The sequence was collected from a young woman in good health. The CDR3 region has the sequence CASSQLLAGGYEQFF. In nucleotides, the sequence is TGCGCCAGCAGCCAACTCCTAGCGGGAGGGTATGAGCAGTTCTTC.